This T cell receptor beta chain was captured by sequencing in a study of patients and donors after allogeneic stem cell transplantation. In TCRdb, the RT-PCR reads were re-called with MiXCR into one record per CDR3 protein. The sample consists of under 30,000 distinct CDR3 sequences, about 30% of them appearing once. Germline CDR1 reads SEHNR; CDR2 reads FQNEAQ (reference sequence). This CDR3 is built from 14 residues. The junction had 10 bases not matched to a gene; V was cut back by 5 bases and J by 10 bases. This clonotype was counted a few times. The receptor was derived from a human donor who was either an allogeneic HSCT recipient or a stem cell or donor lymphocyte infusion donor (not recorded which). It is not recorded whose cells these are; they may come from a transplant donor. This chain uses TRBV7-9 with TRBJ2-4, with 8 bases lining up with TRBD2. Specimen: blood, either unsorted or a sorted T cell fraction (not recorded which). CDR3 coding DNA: TGTGCCAGCAGCCCGCCGGGACTAGGTATTATTCAGTACTTC. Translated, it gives CASSPPGLGIIQYF.